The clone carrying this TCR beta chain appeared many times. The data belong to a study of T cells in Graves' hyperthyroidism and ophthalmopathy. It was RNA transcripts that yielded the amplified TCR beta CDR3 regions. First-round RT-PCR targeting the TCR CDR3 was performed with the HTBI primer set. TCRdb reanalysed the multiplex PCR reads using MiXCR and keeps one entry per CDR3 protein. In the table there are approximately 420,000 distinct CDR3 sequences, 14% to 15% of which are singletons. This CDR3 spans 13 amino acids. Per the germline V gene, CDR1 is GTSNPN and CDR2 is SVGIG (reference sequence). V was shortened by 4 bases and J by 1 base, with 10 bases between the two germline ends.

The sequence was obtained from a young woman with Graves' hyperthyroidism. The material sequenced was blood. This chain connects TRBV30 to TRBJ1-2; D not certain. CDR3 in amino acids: CAWTERSNYGYTF. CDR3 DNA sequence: TGTGCCTGGACCGAACGGAGTAACTATGGCTACACCTTC.